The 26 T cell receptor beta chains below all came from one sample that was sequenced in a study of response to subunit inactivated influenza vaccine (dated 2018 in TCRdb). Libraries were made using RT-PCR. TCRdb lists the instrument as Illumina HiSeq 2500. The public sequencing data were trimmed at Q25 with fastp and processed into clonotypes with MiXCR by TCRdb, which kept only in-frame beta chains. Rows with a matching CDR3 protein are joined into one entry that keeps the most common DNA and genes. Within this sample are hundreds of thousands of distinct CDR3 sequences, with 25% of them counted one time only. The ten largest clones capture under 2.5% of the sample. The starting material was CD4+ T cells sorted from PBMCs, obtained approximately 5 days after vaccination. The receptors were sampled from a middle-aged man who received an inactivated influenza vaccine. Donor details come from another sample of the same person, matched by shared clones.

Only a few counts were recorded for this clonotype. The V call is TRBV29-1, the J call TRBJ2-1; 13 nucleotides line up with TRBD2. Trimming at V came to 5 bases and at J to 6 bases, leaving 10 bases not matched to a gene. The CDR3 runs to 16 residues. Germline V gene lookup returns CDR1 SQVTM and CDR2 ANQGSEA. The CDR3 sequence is CSVQPGTSGMGNEQFF. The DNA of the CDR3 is TGCAGCGTTCAACCCGGGACTAGCGGGATGGGCAATGAGCAGTTCTTC.

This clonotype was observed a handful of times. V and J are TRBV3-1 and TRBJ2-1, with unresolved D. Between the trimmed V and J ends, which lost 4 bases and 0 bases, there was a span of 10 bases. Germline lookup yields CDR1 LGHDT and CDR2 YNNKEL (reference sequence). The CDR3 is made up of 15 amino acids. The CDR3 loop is CASSPGLGSYNEQFF. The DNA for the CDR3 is TGTGCCAGCAGCCCAGGTCTGGGCTCCTACAATGAGCAGTTCTTC.

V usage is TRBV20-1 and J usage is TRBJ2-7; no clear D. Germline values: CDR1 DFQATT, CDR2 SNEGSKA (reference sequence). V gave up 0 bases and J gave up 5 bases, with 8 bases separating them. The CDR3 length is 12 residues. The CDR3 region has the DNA TGCAGTGCTAGAGATGCTGGTCACGAGCAGTACTTC. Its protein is CSARDAGHEQYF.

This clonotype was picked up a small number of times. This CDR3 reads CASTTGTGVYGELFF. CDR3 bases: TGTGCCAGCACCACCGGGACAGGGGTGTACGGGGAGCTGTTTTTT. V is TRBV6-1 and J is TRBJ2-2; 10 nucleotides agree with TRBD1. Germline-derived CDR1 and CDR2 are MNHNS and SASEGT. CDR3 length: 15 amino acids. V lost 7 bases to trimming and J lost 7 bases; unmatched junction nucleotides: 9.

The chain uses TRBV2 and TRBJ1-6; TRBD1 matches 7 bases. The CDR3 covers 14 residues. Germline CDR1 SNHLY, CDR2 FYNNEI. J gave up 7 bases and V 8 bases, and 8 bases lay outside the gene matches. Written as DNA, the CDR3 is TGTGCCAGCCTACGGGCAGGGGGAAATTCACCCCTCCACTTT. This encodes CASLRAGGNSPLHF.

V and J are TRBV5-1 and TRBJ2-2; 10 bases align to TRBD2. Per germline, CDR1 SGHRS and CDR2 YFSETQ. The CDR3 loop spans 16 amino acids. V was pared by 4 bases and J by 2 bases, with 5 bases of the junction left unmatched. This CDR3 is CASSLERGGNTGELFF. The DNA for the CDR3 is TGCGCCAGCAGCCTGGAGCGGGGGGGCAACACCGGGGAGCTGTTTTTT.

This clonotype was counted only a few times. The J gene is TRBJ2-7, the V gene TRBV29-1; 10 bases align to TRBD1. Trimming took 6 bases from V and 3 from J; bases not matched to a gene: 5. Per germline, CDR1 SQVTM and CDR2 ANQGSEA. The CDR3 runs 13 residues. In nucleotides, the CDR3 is TGCAGCGTACCGGGACAGGGGAACTACGAGCAGTACTTC. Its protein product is CSVPGQGNYEQYF.

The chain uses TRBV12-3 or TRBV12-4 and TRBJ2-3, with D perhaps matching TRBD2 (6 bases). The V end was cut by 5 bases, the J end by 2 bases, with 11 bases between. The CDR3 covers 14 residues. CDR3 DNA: TGTGCCAGCAGTCAGGGCGGGGACACAGATACGCAGTATTTT. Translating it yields CASSQGGDTDTQYF.

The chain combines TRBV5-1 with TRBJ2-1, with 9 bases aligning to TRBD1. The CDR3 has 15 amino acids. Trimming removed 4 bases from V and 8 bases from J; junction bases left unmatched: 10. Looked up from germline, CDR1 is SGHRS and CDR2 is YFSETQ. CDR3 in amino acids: CASSQSGTGIHEQFF. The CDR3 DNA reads TGCGCCAGCAGCCAGTCCGGGACAGGGATCCATGAGCAGTTCTTC.

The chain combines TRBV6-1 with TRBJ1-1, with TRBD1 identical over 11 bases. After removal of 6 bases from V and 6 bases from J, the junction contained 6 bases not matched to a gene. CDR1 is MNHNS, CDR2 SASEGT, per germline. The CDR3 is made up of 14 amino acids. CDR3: CASRRTGGVSEAFF. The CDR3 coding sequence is TGTGCCAGCAGAAGGACAGGGGGCGTCTCTGAAGCTTTCTTT.

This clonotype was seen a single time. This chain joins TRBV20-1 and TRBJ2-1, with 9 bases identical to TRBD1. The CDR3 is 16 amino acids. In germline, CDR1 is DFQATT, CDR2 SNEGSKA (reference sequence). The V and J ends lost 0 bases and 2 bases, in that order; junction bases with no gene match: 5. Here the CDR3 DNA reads TGCAGTGCTAGAGATTCTAGGACAGGGGCCTACAATGAGCAGTTCTTC. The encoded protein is CSARDSRTGAYNEQFF.

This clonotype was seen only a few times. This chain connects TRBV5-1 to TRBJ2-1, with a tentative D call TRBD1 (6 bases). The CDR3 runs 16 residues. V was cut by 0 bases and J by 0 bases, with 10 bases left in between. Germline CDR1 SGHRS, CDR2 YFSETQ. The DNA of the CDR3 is TGCGCCAGCAGCTTGGGCCCCAGGGGCTCCTACAATGAGCAGTTCTTC. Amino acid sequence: CASSLGPRGSYNEQFF.

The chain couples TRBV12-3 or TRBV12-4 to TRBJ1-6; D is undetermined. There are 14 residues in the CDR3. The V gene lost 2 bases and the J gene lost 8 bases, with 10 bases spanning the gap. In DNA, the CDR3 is TGTGCCAGCAGTTTACGGAATGGGGATTCACCCCTCCACTTT. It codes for CASSLRNGDSPLHF.

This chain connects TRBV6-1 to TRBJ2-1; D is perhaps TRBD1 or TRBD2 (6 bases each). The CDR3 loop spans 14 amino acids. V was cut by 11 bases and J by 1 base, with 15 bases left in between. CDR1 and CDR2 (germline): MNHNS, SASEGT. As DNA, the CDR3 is TGTGCCTCAATGAAAGGGGGGTCCTACAATGAGCAGTTCTTC. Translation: CASMKGGSYNEQFF.

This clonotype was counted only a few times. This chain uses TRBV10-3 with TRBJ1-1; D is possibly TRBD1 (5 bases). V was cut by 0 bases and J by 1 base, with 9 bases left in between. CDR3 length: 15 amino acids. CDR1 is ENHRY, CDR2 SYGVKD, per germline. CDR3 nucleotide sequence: TGTGCCATCAGTGAGTCGGGGGATGGGAACACTGAAGCTTTCTTT. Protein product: CAISESGDGNTEAFF.

The CDR3 DNA sequence: TGCAGTGCTAGGGGGACAGGGGGGAGTCTGAATGAGCAGTTCTTC. Translation gives CSARGTGGSLNEQFF. The chain employs TRBV20-1 and TRBJ2-1; 11 nucleotides match TRBD1. The germline CDR1 and CDR2 sequences are DFQATT and SNEGSKA (reference sequence). This CDR3 contains 15 residues. V lost 3 bases and J lost 7; bases outside the gene matches: 8.

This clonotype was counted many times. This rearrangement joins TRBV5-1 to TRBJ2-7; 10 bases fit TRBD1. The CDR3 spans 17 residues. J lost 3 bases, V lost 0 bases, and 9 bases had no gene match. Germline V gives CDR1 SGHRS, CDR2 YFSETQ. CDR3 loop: CASSLAPSGTGVYEQYF. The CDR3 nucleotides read TGCGCCAGCAGCTTGGCCCCCTCCGGGACAGGGGTCTACGAGCAGTACTTC.

CDR3 protein: CASSDVRETQYF. The DNA for the CDR3 is TGTGCCAGCTCAGATGTCCGGGAGACCCAGTACTTC. V and J are TRBV18 and TRBJ2-5; D remains ambiguous. The CDR3 length is 12 residues. The germline V and J ends were trimmed by 5 bases and 5 bases, with 9 bases remaining between them. Germline V CDR1 and CDR2: KGHSH, LQKENI.

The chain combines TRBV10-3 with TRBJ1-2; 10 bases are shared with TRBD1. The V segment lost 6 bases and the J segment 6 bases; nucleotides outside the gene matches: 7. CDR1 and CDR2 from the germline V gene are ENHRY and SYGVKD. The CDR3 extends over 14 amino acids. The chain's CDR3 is CAISVPGQGNGYTF. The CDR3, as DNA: TGTGCCATCAGCGTACCGGGACAGGGGAATGGCTACACCTTC.

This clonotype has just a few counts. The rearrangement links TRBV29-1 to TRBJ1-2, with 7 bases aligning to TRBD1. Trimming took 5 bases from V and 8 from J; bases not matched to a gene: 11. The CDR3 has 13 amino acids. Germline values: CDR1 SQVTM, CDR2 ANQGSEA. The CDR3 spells CSVSGTVSSGYTF. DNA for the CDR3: TGCAGCGTTTCCGGGACAGTGTCTTCGGGCTACACCTTC.

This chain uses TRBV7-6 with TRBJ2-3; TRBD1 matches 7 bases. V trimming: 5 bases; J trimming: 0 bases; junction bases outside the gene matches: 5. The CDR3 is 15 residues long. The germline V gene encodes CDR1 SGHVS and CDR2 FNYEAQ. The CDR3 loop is CASSPSTGSTDTQYF. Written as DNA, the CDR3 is TGTGCCAGCAGCCCCTCGACAGGGAGCACAGATACGCAGTATTTT.

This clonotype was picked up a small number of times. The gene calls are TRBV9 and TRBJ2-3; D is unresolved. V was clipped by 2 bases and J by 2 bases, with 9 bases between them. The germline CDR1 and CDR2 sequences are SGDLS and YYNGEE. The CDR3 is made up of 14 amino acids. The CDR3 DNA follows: TGTGCCAGCAGCGTGGATCGGGCCACAGATACGCAGTATTTT. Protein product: CASSVDRATDTQYF. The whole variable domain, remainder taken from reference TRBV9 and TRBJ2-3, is DSGVTQTPKHLITATGQRVTLRCSPRSGDLSVYWYQQSLDQGLQFLIQYYNGEERAKGNILERFSAQQFPDLHSELNLSSLELGDSALYFCASSVDRATDTQYFGPGTRLTVL.

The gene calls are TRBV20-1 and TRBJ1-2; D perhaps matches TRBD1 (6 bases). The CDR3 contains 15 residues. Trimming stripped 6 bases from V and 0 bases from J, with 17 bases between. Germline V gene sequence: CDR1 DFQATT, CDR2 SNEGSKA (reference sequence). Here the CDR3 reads CSAHLGRGANYGYTF. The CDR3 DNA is TGCAGTGCCCATCTGGGGAGGGGGGCTAACTATGGCTACACCTTC.

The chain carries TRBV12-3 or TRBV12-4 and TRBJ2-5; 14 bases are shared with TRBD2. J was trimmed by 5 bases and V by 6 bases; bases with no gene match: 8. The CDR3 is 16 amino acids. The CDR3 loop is CASRPGLAGGRETQYF. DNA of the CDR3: TGTGCCAGCAGACCCGGACTAGCGGGGGGCCGCGAGACCCAGTACTTC.

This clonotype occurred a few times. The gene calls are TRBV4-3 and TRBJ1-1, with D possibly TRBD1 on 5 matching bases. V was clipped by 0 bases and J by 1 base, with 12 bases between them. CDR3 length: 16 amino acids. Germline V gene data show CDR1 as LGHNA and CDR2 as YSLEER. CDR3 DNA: TGCGCCAGCAGCCAAGATGAGACAGAGACGAACACTGAAGCTTTCTTT. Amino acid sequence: CASSQDETETNTEAFF.

CDR3 DNA: TGTGCCAGCAGTTACTCTTCGGTCCACGGGGAGCTGTTTTTT. As protein: CASSYSSVHGELFF. The chain employs TRBV6-2 or TRBV6-3 and TRBJ2-2, with no clear D. The CDR3 contains 14 residues. Germline CDR1 MNHEY, CDR2 SVGEGT. Trimming took off 0 bases at V and 7 bases at J, with 9 bases between the two ends.